This T cell receptor (beta chain) was captured in a study of T cell responses to AZD1222 COVID-19 vaccine. Whole-study results and caveats: Among the donors, most were white British and more were female, and clonal diversity was possibly underestimated. Close to half of spike-specific TCRs reportedly recognize unmutated variant regions. Baseline serostatus was positive in only a handful of AZD1222 recipients.

Only in-frame clones appear in the TCRdb table, and some are missing; sequencing was by immunoSEQ multiplex PCR. The sample lists some 55,000 clones, approximately 88% seen once, with 2% in the top ten. This clone was seen just once. Its antigen is still unknown. Per the germline V gene, CDR1 is KGHSH and CDR2 is LQKENI. The CDR3 is 15 amino acids. The ends lost 3 bases at V and 8 bases at J; junction bases unmatched: 3. The V gene is TRBV18, the J gene TRBJ2-1, with 14 bases lining up with TRBD2. The sequence came from an adult in good health. This sample comprised peripheral blood, obtained on day 0 of AZD1222 vaccination. The CDR3 loop reads CASSPGLAGVYEQFF. Written as DNA, the CDR3 is TGTGCCAGCTCACCGGGACTAGCGGGAGTGTATGAGCAGTTCTTC.